Below, 30 T cell receptor beta chains from the same sample are listed, as sequenced in a study of cytomegalovirus exposure and HLA in healthy donors. PCR used 60 Vbeta primers and 13 Jbeta primers. Generated by immunoSEQ multiplex PCR, the TCRdb table keeps only in-frame clones and is missing some. The profile shows 110,000 to 150,000 clones, about two thirds of them singletons. The sample consisted of PBMCs. The receptors originated from a woman aged 55-75 years in good health and CMV-seropositive.

J is TRBJ2-7 and V is TRBV5-1; D perhaps matches TRBD1 (6 bases). Germline CDR1 is SGHRS and CDR2 is YFSETQ. V was trimmed by 2 bases and J by 6 bases, leaving 15 bases between them. The CDR3 consists of 14 residues. CDR3 coding DNA: TGCGCCAGCAGCTTAGCCACACAGGGAACCGAGCAGTACTTC. This sequence encodes CASSLATQGTEQYF.

The chain couples TRBV28 to TRBJ2-1, with 9 bases that match TRBD2. CDR1 and CDR2 from the germline V gene are MDHEN and SYDVKM. This CDR3 comprises 14 residues. V gave up 2 bases and J gave up 5 bases; unmatched junction bases: 1. The CDR3 loop reads CASSLGTSNNEQFF. DNA for the CDR3: TGTGCCAGCAGTTTAGGGACTAGCAACAATGAGCAGTTCTTC.

This clone was detected once. The J gene is TRBJ1-1, the V gene TRBV10-2; D possibly corresponds to TRBD1 (6 bases). The germline gives CDR1 WSHSY, CDR2 SAAADI. This CDR3 region has 13 residues. V was shortened by 7 bases and J by 1 base, with 10 bases between the two germline ends. CDR3 protein: CASTRQANTEAFF. The CDR3, as DNA: TGCGCCAGCACCAGACAGGCGAACACTGAAGCTTTCTTT.

This chain joins TRBV4-1 and TRBJ2-4, with 7 bases identical to TRBD1. Germline V lookup: CDR1 MGHRA, CDR2 YSYEKL. The trim removed 5 bases at V and 0 bases at J, leaving 4 bases unmatched. The CDR3 runs to 15 residues. In nucleotides, the CDR3 is TGCGCCAGCAGCGACAGGGAACTAGCCAAAAACATTCAGTACTTC. Protein product: CASSDRELAKNIQYF.

This clone was seen only a few times. The V gene is TRBV9, the J gene TRBJ1-1, with D maybe TRBD1 (5 bases). CDR1 SGDLS and CDR2 YYNGEE come from the germline V gene. CDR3 size: 16 residues. The V and J ends lost 4 bases and 0 bases respectively, with 16 bases between them. The CDR3 nucleotides read TGTGCCAGCAGCCCTGGACACACTTTGATGAACACTGAAGCTTTCTTT. This gives the protein CASSPGHTLMNTEAFF.

This chain joins TRBV5-4 and TRBJ2-3; 7 nucleotides align to TRBD2. CDR1 SGHNT and CDR2 YYREEE come from the germline V gene (reference sequence). The CDR3 length is 14 residues. The J segment lost 0 bases and the V segment lost 4 bases, leaving 2 bases of the junction unmatched. The DNA for the CDR3 is TGTGCCAGCAGCCGGGACTACAGCACAGATACGCAGTATTTT. Translating gives CASSRDYSTDTQYF.

In its sample, this clone was seen a few times. The chain carries TRBV5-1 and TRBJ2-7; tentatively, D is TRBD2 (6 bases). The germline CDR1 and CDR2 sequences are SGHRS and YFSETQ. The CDR3 sequence is 12 residues long. V gave up 3 bases and J gave up 4 bases, with 8 bases separating them. As DNA, the CDR3 is TGCGCCAGCAGCTCGGGGACTTACGAGCAGTACTTC. Its protein is CASSSGTYEQYF. Looking up the rest from reference TRBV5-1 and TRBJ2-7 gives the full variable domain: KAGVTQTPRYLIKTRGQQVTLSCSPISGHRSVSWYQQTPGQGLQFLFEYFSETQRNKGNFPGRFSGRQFSNSRSEMNVSTLELGDSALYLCASSSGTYEQYFGPGTRLTVT.

The genes are TRBV6-5 and TRBJ1-2; D gene ambiguous. Germline V gene lookup returns CDR1 MNHEY and CDR2 SVGAGI. The V end was cut by 6 bases, the J end by 0 bases, with 14 bases between. The CDR3 extends over 15 amino acids. CDR3 region: CASRTGLTANYGYTF. Here the CDR3 DNA reads TGTGCCAGCAGAACCGGACTGACGGCTAACTATGGCTACACCTTC.

The genes are TRBV14 and TRBJ2-7, with 9 positions matching TRBD2. The germline V gene has CDR1 SGHDN and CDR2 FVKESK. V was pared by 2 bases and J by 1 base, with 3 bases of the junction left unmatched. This CDR3 region has 15 residues. CDR3 protein: CASSQPGLASYEQYF. CDR3 bases: TGTGCCAGCAGCCAACCGGGACTAGCTTCCTACGAGCAGTACTTC. The complete variable domain, with remaining parts taken from reference TRBV14 and TRBJ2-7, reads EAGVTQFPSHSVIEKGQTVTLRCDPISGHDNLYWYRRVMGKEIKFLLHFVKESKQDESGMPNNRFLAERTGGTYSTLKVQPAELEDSGVYFCASSQPGLASYEQYFGPGTRLTVT.

J is TRBJ1-3 and V is TRBV6-5; D may be TRBD1 (5 bases). The CDR3 has 14 residues. The germline V and J ends were trimmed by 7 bases and 4 bases, with 14 bases remaining between them. Germline-derived CDR1 and CDR2 are MNHEY and SVGAGI. CDR3 nucleotides: TGTGCCAGCACCTTCCAGGGCGCAGGAAACACCATATATTTT. This translates into CASTFQGAGNTIYF.

This clone has only a few counts. The gene calls are TRBV6-1 and TRBJ2-2; 7 nucleotides match TRBD2. The V gene's germline CDR1 is MNHNS and CDR2 SASEGT. The CDR3 has 13 residues. The V and J ends lost 8 bases and 7 bases, in that order; junction bases with no gene match: 7. The chain's CDR3 is CASEGLRGGELFF. The CDR3 bases are TGTGCCAGCGAGGGACTACGGGGCGGGGAGCTGTTTTTT.

This sequence joins TRBV20-1 and TRBJ2-1; D gene unclear. This CDR3 spans 11 amino acids. With 5 bases removed from V and 4 bases from J, the gap between germline ends came to 6 bases. CDR1 is DFQATT and CDR2 is SNEGSKA in the germline V gene (reference sequence). CDR3 sequence: CSALQYNEQFF. The CDR3 bases are TGCAGTGCTTTACAGTACAATGAGCAGTTCTTC.

The CDR3: CASSPQPGPEAFF. CDR3 nucleotides: TGTGCCAGCAGCCCCCAACCAGGGCCTGAAGCTTTCTTT. The chain has TRBV11-1 and TRBJ1-1; a weak D match, TRBD1 (5 bases). CDR3 size: 13 residues. Germline V gene sequence: CDR1 SGHAT, CDR2 FQDESV (reference sequence). Trimming removed 5 bases from V and 6 bases from J, with 13 bases in between.

The genes are TRBV28 and TRBJ1-1, with 9 bases fitting TRBD1. There are 14 residues in the CDR3. J lost 11 bases, V lost 6 bases, and 13 bases had no gene match. CDR1 is MDHEN, CDR2 SYDVKM, per germline. CDR3 residues: CASSLSPGQGIAFF. CDR3 in DNA: TGTGCCAGCAGCCTTTCTCCGGGACAGGGAATTGCTTTCTTT. Full variable domain (remainder filled in from reference TRBV28 and TRBJ1-1): DVKVTQSSRYLVKRTGEKVFLECVQDMDHENMFWYRQDPGLGLRLIYFSYDVKMKEKGDIPEGYSVSREKKERFSLILESASTNQTSMYLCASSLSPGQGIAFFGQGTRLTVV.

This clone was seen once. Written as DNA, the CDR3 is TGTGCCTGGAGTGCGGGGAGGGCCACAGATACGCAGTATTTT. It encodes CAWSAGRATDTQYF. The rearrangement links TRBV30 to TRBJ2-3; 7 bases are shared with TRBD2. V lost 1 base and J lost 2; bases outside the gene matches: 3. The CDR3 runs to 14 residues. CDR1 and CDR2 (germline): GTSNPN, SVGIG (reference sequence).

This chain joins TRBV2 and TRBJ2-7; 11 bases agree with TRBD2. V trimming: 4 bases; J trimming: 5 bases; junction bases outside the gene matches: 7. Germline V gene sequence: CDR1 SNHLY, CDR2 FYNNEI. The CDR3 is made up of 15 amino acids. Here the CDR3 DNA reads TGTGCCAGCAGTGTAACTAGCGGGAGTCGGAACGAGCAGTACTTC. As protein: CASSVTSGSRNEQYF.

The chain joins TRBV30 to TRBJ1-1; TRBD1 aligns across 7 bases. V trimming: 4 bases; J trimming: 0 bases; junction bases outside the gene matches: 5. The CDR3 consists of 14 residues. Looked up from germline, CDR1 is GTSNPN and CDR2 is SVGIG (reference sequence). The CDR3 region is CAWTRGPVNTEAFF. In nucleotides, the CDR3 is TGTGCCTGGACGAGGGGGCCCGTGAACACTGAAGCTTTCTTT.

This clone was found a few times. The chain couples TRBV9 to TRBJ2-1; possibly TRBD1 for D (6 bases). The germline V gene has CDR1 SGDLS and CDR2 YYNGEE. V lost 2 bases, J lost 5 bases, and 8 bases lay in between. CDR3 length: 13 residues. The DNA of the CDR3 is TGTGCCAGCAGCGTGGGGACACACAATGAGCAGTTCTTC. It specifies CASSVGTHNEQFF.

The CDR3 loop reads CASRDRVANEKLFF. The CDR3 coding sequence is TGTGCCAGCAGGGACAGGGTGGCTAATGAAAAACTGTTTTTT. The rearrangement uses TRBV2 and TRBJ1-4; 8 bases map to TRBD1. After removal of 6 bases from V and 3 bases from J, the junction contained 3 bases not matched to a gene. The CDR3 is 14 residues long. Germline V gives CDR1 SNHLY, CDR2 FYNNEI.

The V gene is TRBV29-1, the J gene TRBJ2-5; maybe TRBD2 (6 bases). The CDR3 is 13 residues long. Trimming pared 2 bases from V and 5 bases from J, leaving 12 bases between. Per germline, CDR1 SQVTM and CDR2 ANQGSEA. DNA of the CDR3: TGCAGCGTTGAACCGGGAGCTGGGGAGACCCAGTACTTC. This encodes CSVEPGAGETQYF.

This rearrangement joins TRBV27 to TRBJ2-2, with 9 bases aligning to TRBD1. Germline V gene data show CDR1 as MNHEY and CDR2 as SMNVEV (reference sequence). CDR3 length: 15 residues. With 8 bases clipped from V and 4 bases from J, the junction kept 8 bases outside the gene matches. CDR3 DNA sequence: TGTGCCAGCTCCGGGACAGGGAGTACCACCGGGGAGCTGTTTTTT. Translating it yields CASSGTGSTTGELFF.

The gene calls are TRBV7-8 and TRBJ1-5; no definite D call. CDR3 length: 15 amino acids. Between the trimmed V and J ends, which lost 5 bases and 2 bases, there was a span of 13 bases. Germline CDR1 and CDR2: SGHVS and FQNEAQ. CDR3 nucleotide sequence: TGTGCCAGCAGCAAAACAGAAATCCGCAATCAGCCCCAGCATTTT. It is translated as CASSKTEIRNQPQHF. Complete variable domain (other parts from reference TRBV7-8 and TRBJ1-5): GAGVSQSPRYKVAKRGQDVALRCDPISGHVSLFWYQQALGQGPEFLTYFQNEAQLDKSGLPSDRFFAERPEGSVSTLKIQRTQQEDSAVYLCASSKTEIRNQPQHFGDGTRLSIL.

This clone is a singleton in its sample. Different DNA sequences within this sample yield the same CDR3. The rearrangement links TRBV30 to TRBJ2-3; 9 bases align to TRBD1. This CDR3 has 14 amino acids. The V segment lost 4 bases and the J segment 3 bases; nucleotides outside the gene matches: 5. Germline V gene sequence: CDR1 GTSNPN, CDR2 SVGIG (reference sequence). The CDR3 loop reads CAWTPGTGTDTQYF. The CDR3 DNA is TGTGCCTGGACTCCCGGGACAGGGACAGATACGCAGTATTTT.

The chain combines TRBV28 with TRBJ1-2; D is perhaps TRBD1 (5 bases). The CDR3 is made up of 11 amino acids. CDR1 is MDHEN and CDR2 is SYDVKM in the germline V gene. V dropped 11 bases and J dropped 2 bases, with 9 bases sitting between them. DNA for the CDR3: TGTGCCTCACAGGAAAACTATGGCTACACCTTC. Its translation: CASQENYGYTF.

This clone was recorded once. V and J are TRBV7-2 and TRBJ2-1; no definite D call. The CDR3 runs to 13 residues. V was pared by 6 bases and J by 5 bases, with 11 bases between. Germline-derived CDR1 and CDR2 are SGHTA and FQGNSA. CDR3 region: CASRLGPNNEQFF. CDR3 nucleotides: TGTGCCAGCAGGTTGGGCCCAAACAATGAGCAGTTCTTC.

The J gene is TRBJ2-3, the V gene TRBV2; D remains unclear. This CDR3 spans 13 amino acids. V lost 6 bases, J lost 0 bases, and 7 bases lay in between. The germline V gene encodes CDR1 SNHLY and CDR2 FYNNEI. CDR3 in DNA: TGTGCCAGCAGCTACAGTAGCACAGATACGCAGTATTTT. Translated, it gives CASSYSSTDTQYF.

The chain carries TRBV7-9 and TRBJ2-2; D might be TRBD2 (5 bases). V lost 5 bases and J 5 bases, leaving 18 bases between the germline ends. This CDR3 comprises 16 residues. In germline, CDR1 is SEHNR, CDR2 FQNEAQ (reference sequence). The CDR3 spells CASSPSGAGKTGELFF. The CDR3 DNA reads TGTGCCAGCAGCCCCAGCGGCGCCGGAAAGACCGGGGAGCTGTTTTTT.

V usage is TRBV9 and J usage is TRBJ2-7; the match to TRBD1 covers 9 bases. The germline gives CDR1 SGDLS, CDR2 YYNGEE. The V and J ends lost 3 bases and 9 bases, in that order; junction bases with no gene match: 13. The CDR3 runs to 15 residues. CDR3 residues: CASSASGQGGNGQYF. Here the CDR3 DNA reads TGTGCCAGCAGCGCGTCGGGACAGGGTGGGAACGGGCAGTACTTC.

V and J are TRBV2 and TRBJ1-1, with 8 nucleotides matching TRBD1. The V segment lost 6 bases and the J segment 0 bases; nucleotides outside the gene matches: 3. This CDR3 comprises 14 residues. The germline V gene has CDR1 SNHLY and CDR2 FYNNEI. CDR3 DNA: TGTGCCAGCAGGACAGGGGTCGTGAACACTGAAGCTTTCTTT. It codes for CASRTGVVNTEAFF.

The chain links TRBV27 to TRBJ1-2, with 11 nucleotides matching TRBD1. Trimming removed 2 bases from V and 8 bases from J; junction bases left unmatched: 1. Germline CDR1 MNHEY, CDR2 SMNVEV (reference sequence). The CDR3 is 13 amino acids. The CDR3 reads CASSLRDRGGYTF. CDR3 DNA sequence: TGTGCCAGCAGTTTAAGGGACAGGGGGGGCTACACCTTC.